The source of this T cell receptor (beta chain) is a study of CD8 T cells in Susac syndrome. Reverse transcription of roughly 0.45 to 1 ug RNA was performed with random hexamers. TCRdb independently ran MiXCR on the immunoSEQ multiplex PCR reads; one entry per CDR3 protein. The sample holds about 150,000 distinct CDR3 sequences, roughly 95% seen once. Sequencing used CD8+ T cells from PBMCs. The clonotype originates from a human donor with multiple sclerosis.

CDR3 bases: TGTGCCAGCAGTTTGGGCCACAAGAACACTGAAGCTTTCTTT. This encodes CASSLGHKNTEAFF. The chain recombines TRBV12-3 or TRBV12-4 with TRBJ1-1, with D unclear. The CDR3 runs to 14 residues. Trimming pared 3 bases from V and 1 base from J, leaving 9 bases between.